The rows below give T cell receptor beta chains drawn from one sample of a study of T cells after yellow fever vaccination. TCRdb analysed the 5' RACE reads with MiXCR anew, one entry per CDR3 protein. The sample holds 200,000 to 300,000 distinct CDR3 sequences, less than 7.5% seen once. Sequencing was performed on CD4+ T cells sorted from PBMCs, taken on the day of the yellow fever booster vaccination. The origin of the receptors is a man aged 25 to 40 who received the YFV17D yellow fever vaccine. The CDR3 runs from the conserved cysteine through the conserved F or W. A D gene is named only where the DNA matches it firmly. Clone size is shown for a subset of rows, as once, few, many or a class of expanded clone.

v_gene: TRBV20-1; abundance: many; j_gene: TRBJ1-2; d_gene: -; CDR3aa: CSASAANYGYTF; CDR3nt: TGCAGTGCTAGTGCAGCTAACTATGGCTACACCTTC
v_gene: TRBV20-1; abundance: few; j_gene: TRBJ2-5; d_gene: -; CDR3aa: CSASGPQETQYF; CDR3nt: TGCAGTGCTAGCGGACCTCAAGAGACCCAGTACTTC
v_gene: TRBV20-1; abundance: many; j_gene: TRBJ2-5; d_gene: TRBD2; CDR3aa: CSARTGTSVLKQETQYF; CDR3nt: TGCAGTGCTAGAACCGGGACTAGCGTCTTAAAACAGGAGACCCAGTACTTC
v_gene: TRBV2; abundance: -; j_gene: TRBJ2-5; d_gene: -; CDR3aa: CASTGTTQETQYF; CDR3nt: TGTGCCAGCACGGGCACAACCCAAGAGACCCAGTACTTC
v_gene: TRBV7-8; abundance: many; j_gene: TRBJ2-5; d_gene: -; CDR3aa: CASSLVGGGGATRETQYF; CDR3nt: TGTGCCAGCAGCTTAGTTGGGGGTGGGGGGGCCACAAGGGAGACCCAGTACTTC
v_gene: TRBV20-1; abundance: few; j_gene: TRBJ2-7; d_gene: -; CDR3aa: CSAVGRAYEQYF; CDR3nt: TGCAGTGCCGTCGGCAGGGCCTACGAGCAGTACTTC
v_gene: TRBV14; abundance: many; j_gene: TRBJ2-1; d_gene: -; CDR3aa: CASSQVRLSYNEQFF; CDR3nt: TGTGCCAGCAGCCAAGTGCGGTTATCCTACAATGAGCAGTTCTTC
v_gene: TRBV7-3; abundance: few; j_gene: TRBJ2-5; d_gene: -; CDR3aa: CASSSSNAETQYF; CDR3nt: TGTGCCAGCAGCTCGAGTAATGCGGAGACCCAGTACTTC
v_gene: TRBV12-3/TRBV12-4; abundance: many; j_gene: TRBJ2-1; d_gene: TRBD1; CDR3aa: CASSPIALDRANEQFF; CDR3nt: TGTGCCAGCAGTCCCATAGCCCTGGACAGGGCGAATGAGCAGTTCTTC
v_gene: TRBV5-4; abundance: -; j_gene: TRBJ2-3; d_gene: TRBD2; CDR3aa: CASTWRLAGGGADTQYF; CDR3nt: TGTGCCAGCACGTGGCGGCTAGCGGGAGGAGGGGCAGATACGCAGTATTTT
v_gene: TRBV6-2/TRBV6-3; abundance: many; j_gene: TRBJ2-7; d_gene: -; CDR3aa: CASGTVYYEQYF; CDR3nt: TGTGCCAGCGGTACAGTTTACTACGAGCAGTACTTC
v_gene: TRBV6-5; abundance: few; j_gene: TRBJ2-1; d_gene: -; CDR3aa: CASSYSSGNNEQFF; CDR3nt: TGTGCCAGCAGTTACTCGTCGGGTAACAATGAGCAGTTCTTC
v_gene: TRBV29-1; abundance: -; j_gene: TRBJ2-1; d_gene: -; CDR3aa: CSCSPRGRYNEQFF; CDR3nt: TGCAGCTGTTCCCCTCGAGGCAGGTACAATGAGCAGTTCTTC
v_gene: TRBV18; abundance: few; j_gene: TRBJ2-7; d_gene: -; CDR3aa: CASSRQSSYEQYF; CDR3nt: TGTGCCAGCTCACGACAGAGTTCCTACGAGCAGTACTTC
v_gene: TRBV20-1; abundance: -; j_gene: TRBJ2-5; d_gene: -; CDR3aa: CSAADPAGTQYF; CDR3nt: TGCAGTGCTGCCGACCCCGCTGGGACCCAGTACTTC
v_gene: TRBV20-1; abundance: many; j_gene: TRBJ2-3; d_gene: TRBD2; CDR3aa: CSLYLSGGSPVTQYF; CDR3nt: TGCAGTCTTTATTTATCGGGAGGGTCCCCTGTAACGCAGTATTTT
v_gene: TRBV2; abundance: -; j_gene: TRBJ2-1; d_gene: -; CDR3aa: CASSYPSSNEQFF; CDR3nt: TGTGCCAGCAGTTATCCTAGCTCCAATGAGCAGTTCTTC
v_gene: TRBV5-1; abundance: few; j_gene: TRBJ1-5; d_gene: TRBD1; CDR3aa: CASSYGQDNQPQHF; CDR3nt: TGCGCCAGCAGCTACGGACAGGACAATCAGCCCCAGCATTTT
v_gene: TRBV6-1; abundance: many; j_gene: TRBJ2-7; d_gene: TRBD2; CDR3aa: CASTRQREFYEQYF; CDR3nt: TGTGCCAGCACCCGCCAGCGGGAGTTTTACGAGCAGTACTTC
v_gene: TRBV7-8; abundance: many; j_gene: TRBJ2-1; d_gene: -; CDR3aa: CASRTPASDEQFF; CDR3nt: TGTGCCAGCCGCACCCCGGCAAGCGATGAGCAGTTCTTC
v_gene: TRBV5-1; abundance: many; j_gene: TRBJ2-1; d_gene: TRBD2; CDR3aa: CASSIGTSGRAIGEQFF; CDR3nt: TGCGCCAGCAGCATTGGGACTAGCGGGAGGGCCATTGGTGAGCAGTTCTTC
v_gene: TRBV5-1; abundance: many; j_gene: TRBJ2-5; d_gene: -; CDR3aa: CASSLAVRSETQYF; CDR3nt: TGCGCCAGCAGCTTGGCCGTTAGATCGGAGACCCAGTACTTC
v_gene: TRBV6-2/TRBV6-3; abundance: many; j_gene: TRBJ2-3; d_gene: TRBD2; CDR3aa: CASSRDYADTQYF; CDR3nt: TGTGCCAGCTCCCGGGACTACGCAGATACGCAGTATTTT
v_gene: TRBV20-1; abundance: -; j_gene: TRBJ1-5; d_gene: -; CDR3aa: CSALDVGVGQPQHF; CDR3nt: TGCAGTGCCCTGGATGTCGGGGTCGGTCAGCCCCAGCATTTT
v_gene: TRBV18; abundance: few; j_gene: TRBJ2-3; d_gene: TRBD2; CDR3aa: CASSKAGLNTDTQYF; CDR3nt: TGTGCCAGCTCAAAAGCGGGACTTAACACAGATACGCAGTATTTT
v_gene: TRBV9; abundance: -; j_gene: TRBJ2-7; d_gene: -; CDR3aa: CASSASTSSYEQYF; CDR3nt: TGTGCCAGCAGCGCGAGCACCAGCTCCTACGAGCAGTACTTC
v_gene: TRBV5-6; abundance: few; j_gene: TRBJ2-7; d_gene: TRBD2; CDR3aa: CASSTGTRFDYEQYF; CDR3nt: TGTGCCAGCAGCACCGGGACTAGGTTTGACTACGAGCAGTACTTC
v_gene: TRBV5-1; abundance: many; j_gene: TRBJ2-7; d_gene: -; CDR3aa: CASSSGAAQRAYEQYF; CDR3nt: TGCGCCAGCAGCTCGGGTGCAGCTCAACGCGCCTACGAGCAGTACTTC
v_gene: TRBV2; abundance: many; j_gene: TRBJ2-1; d_gene: -; CDR3aa: CASTVEGYADNEQFF; CDR3nt: TGTGCCAGCACAGTAGAGGGGTATGCGGACAATGAGCAGTTCTTC
v_gene: TRBV7-2; abundance: -; j_gene: TRBJ2-3; d_gene: -; CDR3aa: CASSGRSTTSTDTQYF; CDR3nt: TGTGCCAGCAGCGGCCGGTCCACGACTAGCACAGATACGCAGTATTTT
v_gene: TRBV5-1; abundance: many; j_gene: TRBJ2-2; d_gene: TRBD1; CDR3aa: CASSLRTGDTGELFF; CDR3nt: TGCGCCAGCAGCCTCAGGACAGGGGACACCGGGGAGCTGTTTTTT
v_gene: TRBV20-1; abundance: -; j_gene: TRBJ2-3; d_gene: TRBD2; CDR3aa: CSAVLAGPTDTQYF; CDR3nt: TGCAGTGCTGTATTAGCGGGGCCGACAGATACGCAGTATTTT
v_gene: TRBV28; abundance: many; j_gene: TRBJ2-7; d_gene: -; CDR3aa: CASSSGAREQYF; CDR3nt: TGTGCCAGCAGTTCAGGGGCTCGCGAGCAGTACTTC
v_gene: TRBV20-1; abundance: many; j_gene: TRBJ2-3; d_gene: TRBD2; CDR3aa: CSAFAGLAGGHTQYF; CDR3nt: TGCAGTGCTTTCGCGGGACTAGCGGGAGGGCATACGCAGTATTTT
v_gene: TRBV12-3/TRBV12-4; abundance: many; j_gene: TRBJ2-7; d_gene: -; CDR3aa: CASSRRRLNEQYF; CDR3nt: TGTGCCAGCAGTCGGCGGCGATTAAACGAGCAGTACTTC
v_gene: TRBV5-6; abundance: many; j_gene: TRBJ2-1; d_gene: -; CDR3aa: CASSRGTGYNEQFF; CDR3nt: TGTGCCAGCAGCCGGGGGACGGGATACAATGAGCAGTTCTTC
v_gene: TRBV7-2; abundance: many; j_gene: TRBJ2-7; d_gene: -; CDR3aa: CASSLRGRGGYYEQYF; CDR3nt: TGTGCCAGCAGCCTAAGAGGCAGGGGTGGTTACTACGAGCAGTACTTC
v_gene: TRBV12-3/TRBV12-4; abundance: many; j_gene: TRBJ2-1; d_gene: TRBD2; CDR3aa: CASSLIAGGINEQFF; CDR3nt: TGTGCCAGCAGTTTAATAGCGGGAGGTATCAATGAGCAGTTCTTC
v_gene: TRBV5-6; abundance: -; j_gene: TRBJ1-3; d_gene: -; CDR3aa: CASSQSGPGNTIYF; CDR3nt: TGTGCCAGCAGCCAATCGGGTCCCGGAAACACCATATATTTT
v_gene: TRBV5-1; abundance: many; j_gene: TRBJ2-1; d_gene: TRBD2; CDR3aa: CASIPSGRAGNEQFF; CDR3nt: TGCGCCAGCATCCCTAGCGGGAGGGCCGGAAATGAGCAGTTCTTC
v_gene: TRBV7-9; abundance: many; j_gene: TRBJ2-2; d_gene: TRBD2; CDR3aa: CASSLEIGRTNTGELFF; CDR3nt: TGTGCCAGCAGCTTAGAAATCGGGAGGACGAACACCGGGGAGCTGTTTTTT
v_gene: TRBV3-1; abundance: few; j_gene: TRBJ1-4; d_gene: -; CDR3aa: CASSQAATNEKLFF; CDR3nt: TGTGCCAGCAGCCAGGCTGCAACTAATGAAAAACTGTTTTTT
v_gene: TRBV5-1; abundance: many; j_gene: TRBJ1-1; d_gene: TRBD1; CDR3aa: CASSPRQGSTNTEAFF; CDR3nt: TGCGCCAGCAGCCCTCGACAGGGGTCTACGAACACTGAAGCTTTCTTT
v_gene: TRBV6-1; abundance: many; j_gene: TRBJ2-1; d_gene: -; CDR3aa: CASKDQGTNNEQFF; CDR3nt: TGTGCCAGCAAAGACCAGGGGACCAACAATGAGCAGTTCTTC
v_gene: TRBV18; abundance: few; j_gene: TRBJ2-6; d_gene: TRBD2; CDR3aa: CASSPQAASGSPRRANVLTF; CDR3nt: TGTGCCAGCTCACCACAGGCCGCTAGCGGGAGCCCAAGACGGGCCAACGTCCTGACTTTC
v_gene: TRBV7-9; abundance: -; j_gene: TRBJ2-5; d_gene: -; CDR3aa: CASSFGGQGGAETQYF; CDR3nt: TGTGCCAGCAGCTTCGGGGGGCAGGGAGGAGCCGAGACCCAGTACTTC
v_gene: TRBV28; abundance: many; j_gene: TRBJ1-3; d_gene: -; CDR3aa: CASRTGNSGNTIYF; CDR3nt: TGTGCCAGCAGAACAGGGAACTCTGGAAACACCATATATTTT
v_gene: TRBV12-3/TRBV12-4; abundance: few; j_gene: TRBJ2-7; d_gene: -; CDR3aa: CASSSRGSRSYEQYF; CDR3nt: TGTGCCAGCAGTTCCCGGGGGTCTCGCTCCTACGAGCAGTACTTC
v_gene: TRBV6-2/TRBV6-3; abundance: -; j_gene: TRBJ1-5; d_gene: TRBD1; CDR3aa: CASRQGGQPQHF; CDR3nt: TGTGCCAGTCGACAGGGCGGTCAGCCCCAGCATTTT